The 15 T cell receptor beta chains listed next were all sequenced from one sample in a study of T cell clonality in common variable immunodeficiency. Sequencing was performed with immunoSEQ multiplex PCR; in TCRdb, only in-frame clones are kept and a portion is missing. The specimen gives roughly 79,000 clones without singletons; the ten biggest hold around 0.87%. What was sequenced was peripheral blood mononuclear cells. The source is a person between 18 and 75 years old in good health.

This clone was counted ten times or more. Relative to the germline gene, one junction end is altered; a read error may explain this. The DNA ends 3 residues before the CDR3 does, and the rest of the CDR3 is filled in from the germline J gene. V usage is TRBV4-2 and J usage is TRBJ1-3, with TRBD1 matching over 11 bases. The CDR3 has 16 amino acids. Per germline, CDR1 LGHNA and CDR2 YNFKEQ. The covered CDR3 bases are TGCGCCAGCAGCCGAGGACAGGGGGCGAACGGAAACACC. Protein sequence: CASSRGQGANGNT. The entire CDR3 protein reads CASSRGQGANGNTIYF.

Ten or more counts support this clone. The read comes to an end 3 residues before the CDR3 does, leaving the germline J gene to fill in the end. The chain combines TRBV14 with TRBJ2-1, with a possible D match to TRBD2 (5 bases). The germline V gene has CDR1 SGHDN and CDR2 FVKESK. V lost 4 bases, J lost 5 bases, and 15 bases lay in between. This CDR3 has 15 residues. The CDR3 protein is CASSRRLARDNEQFF. The CDR3 bases that were read are TGTGCCAGCAGCCGACGGCTAGCAAGAGACAATGAG.

Many counts were recorded for this clone. The missing CDR3 end, 3 residues past where the read stops, is filled in from the germline J gene. The chain couples TRBV19 to TRBJ2-2; 11 bases match TRBD2. The germline CDR1 and CDR2 sequences are LNHDA and SQIVND (reference sequence). V shed 2 bases and J 7 bases; nucleotides not matched to a gene: 6. The length of the CDR3 is 16 residues. The CDR3 spells CASSIRLAGGFGELFF. The CDR3 DNA, read in part, is TGTGCCAGTAGTATAAGGCTAGCGGGGGGATTCGGGGAG.

In regard to this clone: The read comes to an end 3 residues before the CDR3 does, leaving the germline J gene to fill in the end. The V gene is TRBV19, the J gene TRBJ1-5, with TRBD1 identical over 7 bases. CDR1 LNHDA and CDR2 SQIVND come from the germline V gene (reference sequence). With V trimmed by 6 bases and J by 4 bases, 12 bases remained unmatched. The CDR3 runs 16 residues. The CDR3 sequence: CASSPTGTPFNQPQHF. The part of the CDR3 DNA that was read is TGTGCCAGTAGCCCGACAGGGACCCCATTTAATCAGCCC.

This clone occurred many times. The read comes to an end 3 residues before the CDR3 does, leaving the germline J gene to fill in the end. The chain employs TRBV6-1 and TRBJ2-1; 11 bases fit TRBD2. The CDR3 extends over 15 amino acids. Germline CDR1 is MNHNS and CDR2 is SASEGT. V lost 0 bases, J lost 5 bases, and 0 bases stayed unmatched. The CDR3 DNA, read in part, is TGTGCCAGCAGTGAAGCACTAGCGGGGGACAATGAG. It yields the protein CASSEALAGDNE. The full CDR3 protein is CASSEALAGDNEQFF.

This clone was detected ten times or more. Coverage ceases 3 residues before the CDR3 finishes, and the germline J gene fills in the end. The genes are TRBV10-1 and TRBJ1-5; 9 nucleotides align to TRBD1. V trimming: 9 bases; J trimming: 6 bases; junction bases outside the gene matches: 15. This CDR3 comprises 16 residues. Germline CDR1 is WNHNN and CDR2 is SYGVQD (reference sequence). CDR3 amino acids: CASIFRDRDYCQPQHF. The CDR3 DNA, read in part, is TGCGCCAGTATTTTCCGGGACAGGGATTATTGTCAGCCC.

As concerns this clone: The read finishes 3 residues shy of the CDR3 end, and the germline J gene is used to complete it. V is TRBV11-3 and J is TRBJ2-3; D gene uncertain. Germline CDR1 is SGHNT and CDR2 is YENEEA. This CDR3 has 13 residues. Trimming left V 2 bases short and J 1 base short, with 4 bases between. CDR3 amino acids: CASSLRGTDTQYF. Partial CDR3 DNA: TGTGCCAGCAGCTTAAGGGGCACAGATACG.

This clone was picked up many times. The CDR3 end is not reached by the read, which stops 3 residues before it; the germline J gene fills it in. The chain uses TRBV12-3 or TRBV12-4 and TRBJ2-1; TRBD2 matches 7 bases. The CDR3 consists of 15 residues. V dropped 1 base and J dropped 6; count of bases not matched to a gene: 6. CDR3 DNA (partial): TGTGCCAGCAGTTTAGGGACTAGACCTTTCAATGAG. It codes for CASSLGTRPFNE. The CDR3 as a whole reads CASSLGTRPFNEQFF.

In the case of this clone: The read stops 3 residues short of the end of the CDR3; the missing end is completed from the germline J gene. The rearrangement links TRBV7-9 to TRBJ2-5; 7 bases are shared with TRBD2. The ends lost 1 base at V and 4 bases at J; junction bases unmatched: 6. Germline V gene sequence: CDR1 SEHNR, CDR2 FQNEAQ (reference sequence). The CDR3 runs 15 residues. The CDR3 loop reads CASSLVGGRGETQYF. CDR3 DNA (partial): TGTGCCAGCAGCTTAGTGGGCGGGAGAGGAGAGACC.

This clone was counted many times. The CDR3 is cut off 3 residues early in the read; its end comes from the germline J gene. The rearrangement joins TRBV5-1 to TRBJ2-5; 7 nucleotides agree with TRBD1. With V trimmed by 7 bases and J by 5 bases, 11 bases remained unmatched. The CDR3 extends over 14 amino acids. Per germline, CDR1 SGHRS and CDR2 YFSETQ. This CDR3 reads CASRFPGQWETQYF. The CDR3 DNA, read in part, is TGCGCCAGCCGGTTTCCGGGACAGTGGGAGACC.

This clone was detected a few times. The sequenced fragment ends 3 residues before the CDR3 boundary, so the rest is inferred from the germline J gene. This sequence joins TRBV7-9 and TRBJ2-1, with 12 bases lining up with TRBD2. Germline values: CDR1 SEHNR, CDR2 FQNEAQ (reference sequence). Trimming took 3 bases from V and 9 from J; bases not matched to a gene: 6. The CDR3 contains 15 residues. The sequenced CDR3 bases are TGTGCCAGCAGCTTGACTAGCGGGAGAAGCGGTGAG. It yields the protein CASSLTSGRSGE. The full CDR3 protein reads CASSLTSGRSGEQFF.

The sample holds many counts of this clone. The CDR3 is cut off 3 residues early in the read; its end comes from the germline J gene. The chain is built from TRBV30 and TRBJ1-1; D not resolved. Looked up from germline, CDR1 is GTSNPN and CDR2 is SVGIG (reference sequence). V gave up 1 base and J gave up 1 base, with 10 bases separating them. The CDR3 is 14 residues long. The DNA read from the CDR3 is TGTGCCTGGAGTGCGATACTTAAGAACACTGAA. This codes for CAWSAILKNTE. The CDR3 as a whole reads CAWSAILKNTEAFF.

This clone has ten or more counts. The CDR3 end lies 3 residues beyond the end of the read and is filled in from the germline J gene. The chain joins TRBV7-2 to TRBJ2-3; 7 bases line up with TRBD2. V lost 4 bases and J lost 5; bases outside the gene matches: 9. Germline CDR1 SGHTA, CDR2 FQGNSA. The CDR3 length is 15 residues. This CDR3 is CASSSSGEGLDTQYF. CDR3 bases read: TGTGCCAGCAGCTCCAGCGGGGAGGGTCTAGATACG.

This clone was recorded many times. The CDR3 end lies 3 residues beyond the end of the read and is filled in from the germline J gene. This rearrangement joins TRBV30 to TRBJ2-1; 8 bases are a match to TRBD2. V lost 3 bases to trimming and J lost 4 bases; unmatched junction nucleotides: 5. The CDR3 covers 14 residues. Germline V gene data show CDR1 as GTSNPN and CDR2 as SVGIG (reference sequence). CDR3 loop: CAWRLAGGYNEQFF. The sequenced part of the CDR3 DNA is TGTGCCTGGAGGCTCGCGGGGGGATACAATGAG.

In its sample, this clone was seen many times. Coverage ceases 3 residues before the CDR3 finishes, and the germline J gene fills in the end. The gene calls are TRBV2 and TRBJ2-6; D ambiguous. Germline V gene lookup returns CDR1 SNHLY and CDR2 FYNNEI. The CDR3 loop spans 14 amino acids. V was cut by 6 bases and J by 2 bases, with 8 bases left in between. CDR3 region: CASRYTTGANVLTF. The covered CDR3 bases are TGTGCCAGCAGGTACACTACTGGGGCCAACGTC.